This T cell receptor beta chain was obtained from a study of Graves' ophthalmopathy and Graves' hyperthyroidism. Amplification of TCR beta CDR3 regions used RNA transcripts. Second-round multiplex PCR followed a first-round RT-PCR using HTBI primers. MiXCR, applied by TCRdb to the multiplex PCR reads, yields one record per CDR3 protein. The sample contains 150,000 to 200,000 distinct CDR3 sequences, about two fifths of which appear only once. The V gene's germline CDR1 is MNHNS and CDR2 SASEGT. Germline trimming cut 4 bases from V and 4 bases from J; bases unmatched to any gene: 2. The CDR3 is made up of 14 amino acids.

This receptor was obtained from a man in his thirties or forties with Graves' ophthalmopathy. Sequencing used peripheral blood. V is TRBV6-1 and J is TRBJ2-5; 11 positions match TRBD2. CDR3 nucleotide sequence: TGTGCCAGCAGTGGACTAGCGGGGCTAGAGACCCAGTACTTC. Its protein product is CASSGLAGLETQYF.